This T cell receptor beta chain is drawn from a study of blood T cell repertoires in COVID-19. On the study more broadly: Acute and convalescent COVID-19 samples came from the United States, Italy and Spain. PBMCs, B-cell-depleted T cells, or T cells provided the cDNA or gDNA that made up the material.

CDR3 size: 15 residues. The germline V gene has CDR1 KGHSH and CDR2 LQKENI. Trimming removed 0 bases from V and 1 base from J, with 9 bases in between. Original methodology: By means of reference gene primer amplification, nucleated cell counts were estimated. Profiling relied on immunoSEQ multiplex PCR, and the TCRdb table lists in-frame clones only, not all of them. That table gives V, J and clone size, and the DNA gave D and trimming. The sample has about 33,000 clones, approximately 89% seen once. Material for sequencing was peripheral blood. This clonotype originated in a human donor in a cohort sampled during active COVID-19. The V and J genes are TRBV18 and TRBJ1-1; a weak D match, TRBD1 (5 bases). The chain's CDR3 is CASSPPGLSNTEAFF. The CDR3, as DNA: TGTGCCAGCTCACCACCGGGACTGTCGAACACTGAAGCTTTCTTT.